This paragraph covers one TCR beta chain sequence. Repertoires were generated with immunoSEQ multiplex PCR, while TCRdb's copy carries only in-frame clones and drops some. Of about 140,000 clones listed, around 90% are singletons. These data belong to a study of control samples from healthy donors and cancer patients. Germline V CDR1 and CDR2: SGHNT, YENEEA. This CDR3 spans 15 amino acids. With 1 base removed from V and 4 bases from J, the gap between germline ends came to 11 bases. The sequence came from a man in his late teens or twenties in good health. V and J are TRBV11-3 and TRBJ2-1; D not resolved. Sequences were obtained from blood. The CDR3: CASSLASGEYNEQFF. The CDR3 nucleotides are TGTGCCAGCAGCTTAGCAAGTGGGGAATACAATGAGCAGTTCTTC.